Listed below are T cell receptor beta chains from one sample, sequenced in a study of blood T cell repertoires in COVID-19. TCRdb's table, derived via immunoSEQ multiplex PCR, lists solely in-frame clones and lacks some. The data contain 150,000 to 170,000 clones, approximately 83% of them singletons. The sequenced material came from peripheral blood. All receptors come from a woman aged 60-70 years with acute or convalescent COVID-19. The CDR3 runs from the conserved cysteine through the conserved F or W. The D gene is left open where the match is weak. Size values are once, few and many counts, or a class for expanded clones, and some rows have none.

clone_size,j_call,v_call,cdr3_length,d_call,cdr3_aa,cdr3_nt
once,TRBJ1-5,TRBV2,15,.,CASSGSVNSNQPQHF,TGTGCCAGCAGTGGGTCGGTAAATAGCAATCAGCCCCAGCATTTT
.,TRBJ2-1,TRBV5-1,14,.,CASSLAETVNEQFF,TGCGCCAGCAGCTTGGCCGAAACAGTCAATGAGCAGTTCTTC
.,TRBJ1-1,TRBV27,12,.,CASSSRTDGAFF,TGTGCCAGCAGTTCCCGGACAGATGGGGCTTTCTTT
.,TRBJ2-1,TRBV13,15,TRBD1,CASSSRDRAYNEQFF,TGTGCCAGCAGCTCCCGGGACAGGGCCTACAATGAGCAGTTCTTC
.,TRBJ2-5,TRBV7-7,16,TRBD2,CASSLGLAGGAETQYF,TGTGCCAGCAGCTTAGGACTAGCGGGGGGGGCAGAGACCCAGTACTTC
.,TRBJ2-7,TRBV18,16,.,CASSLTKTGVPYEQYF,TGTGCCAGCTCACTAACGAAGACGGGGGTTCCCTACGAGCAGTACTTC
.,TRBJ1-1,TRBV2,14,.,CASSGASRWREAFF,TGTGCCAGCAGTGGTGCCAGCCGGTGGAGAGAAGCTTTCTTT
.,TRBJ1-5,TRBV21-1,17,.,CASSKSPWTGGGQPQHF,TGTGCCAGCAGCAAATCGCCTTGGACAGGGGGCGGTCAGCCCCAGCATTTT
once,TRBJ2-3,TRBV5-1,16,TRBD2,CASRSPSGGSTDTQYF,TGCGCCAGCAGATCCCCGAGCGGGGGGAGCACAGATACGCAGTATTTT
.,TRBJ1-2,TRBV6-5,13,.,CASGTEFLDGYTF,TGTGCCAGCGGAACGGAGTTTTTGGATGGCTACACCTTC
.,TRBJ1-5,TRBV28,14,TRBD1,CASSFYRGGQPQHF,TGTGCCAGCAGTTTCTACAGGGGAGGACAGCCCCAGCATTTT
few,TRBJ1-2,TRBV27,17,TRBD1,CASSLMGTGGANYGYTF,TGTGCCAGCAGTTTAATGGGGACAGGGGGGGCTAACTATGGCTACACCTTC
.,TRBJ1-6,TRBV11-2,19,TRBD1,CASSSGPRLSRGDNSPLHF,TGTGCCAGCAGCTCCGGCCCCCGCCTATCCAGGGGGGATAATTCACCCCTCCACTTT
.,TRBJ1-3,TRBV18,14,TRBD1,CASSHGTVGNTIYF,TGTGCCAGCTCACATGGGACAGTAGGAAACACCATATATTTT
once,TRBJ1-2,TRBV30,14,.,CAWSEYSTNYGYTF,TGTGCCTGGAGTGAGTATAGTACTAACTATGGCTACACCTTC
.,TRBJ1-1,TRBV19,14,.,CASSIGQGNTEAFF,TGTGCCAGTAGTATAGGCCAGGGAAACACTGAAGCTTTCTTT
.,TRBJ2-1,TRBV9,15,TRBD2,CASSPGTRLGNEQFF,TGTGCCAGCAGCCCCGGGACTAGACTTGGTAATGAGCAGTTCTTC
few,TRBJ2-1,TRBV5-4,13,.,CASSSGVNNEQFF,TGTGCCAGCAGCTCGGGGGTAAACAATGAGCAGTTCTTC
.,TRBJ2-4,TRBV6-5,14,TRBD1,CASSIDRGEGIQYF,TGTGCCAGCAGTATCGACAGGGGGGAAGGCATTCAGTACTTC
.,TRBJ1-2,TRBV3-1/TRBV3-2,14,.,CASSQDSRNYGYTF,TGTGCCAGCAGCCAAGATTCGCGGAACTATGGCTACACCTTC
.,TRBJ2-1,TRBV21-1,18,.,CASSKALWRGGPYNEQFF,TGTGCCAGCAGCAAAGCGCTTTGGCGGGGGGGGCCCTACAATGAGCAGTTCTTC
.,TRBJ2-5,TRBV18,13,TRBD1,CATRGPGQETQYF,TGTGCCACCAGGGGGCCAGGCCAAGAGACCCAGTACTTC
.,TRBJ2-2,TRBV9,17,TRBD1,CASSVEGRGRHTGELFF,TGTGCCAGCAGCGTAGAAGGCAGGGGGCGCCACACCGGGGAGCTGTTTTTT
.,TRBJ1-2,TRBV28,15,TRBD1,CASRTPGTGKNGYTF,TGTGCCAGCAGAACCCCCGGGACAGGCAAAAATGGCTACACCTTC
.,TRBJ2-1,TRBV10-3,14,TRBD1,CAARGDRAPKEQFF,TGTGCCGCCAGGGGGGACAGGGCCCCCAAGGAGCAGTTCTTC
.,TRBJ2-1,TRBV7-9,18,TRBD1,CASRPGTGNRDLDNEQFF,TGTGCCAGCAGACCCGGGACAGGGAATAGGGACTTGGACAATGAGCAGTTCTTC
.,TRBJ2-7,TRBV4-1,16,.,CASSPWGGQDSYEQYF,TGCGCCAGCAGCCCCTGGGGGGGGCAGGATTCCTACGAGCAGTACTTC
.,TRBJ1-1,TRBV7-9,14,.,CASSKQGPNTEAFF,TGTGCCAGCAGTAAACAGGGCCCGAACACTGAAGCTTTCTTT
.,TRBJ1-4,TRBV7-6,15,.,CASSLDRQANEKLFF,TGTGCCAGCAGCTTAGACAGACAGGCTAATGAAAAACTGTTTTTT
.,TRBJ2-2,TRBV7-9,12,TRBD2,CAPAGGTGELFF,TGTGCCCCAGCGGGGGGAACCGGGGAGCTGTTTTTT
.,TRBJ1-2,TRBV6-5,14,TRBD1,CASSQTGTGYGYTF,TGTGCCAGCAGCCAGACCGGGACAGGGTATGGCTACACCTTC
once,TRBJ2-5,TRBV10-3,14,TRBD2,CAISESGGGETQYF,TGTGCCATCAGTGAGTCTGGCGGGGGGGAGACCCAGTACTTC
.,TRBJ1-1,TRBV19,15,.,CASRRLSSGGTEAFF,TGTGCCAGCCGACGTTTGTCCTCGGGGGGCACTGAAGCTTTCTTT
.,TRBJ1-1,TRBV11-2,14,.,CASSFLTGNTEAFF,TGTGCCAGCAGCTTCTTGACAGGTAACACTGAAGCTTTCTTT
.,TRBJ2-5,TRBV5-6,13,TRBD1,CASSGTGVETQYF,TGTGCCAGCAGCGGTACAGGGGTTGAGACCCAGTACTTC
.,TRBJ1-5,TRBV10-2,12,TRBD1,CAAGTGNQPQHF,TGCGCCGCCGGGACAGGGAATCAGCCCCAGCATTTT
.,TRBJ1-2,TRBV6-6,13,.,CASSSEGGAGYTF,TGTGCCAGCAGTTCCGAGGGAGGCGCTGGCTACACCTTC
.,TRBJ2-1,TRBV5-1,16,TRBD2,CASSLGSSGGANEQFF,TGCGCCAGCAGCTTGGGCAGTAGCGGGGGGGCCAATGAGCAGTTCTTC
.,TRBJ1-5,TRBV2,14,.,CASTAQYSNQPQHF,TGTGCCAGCACCGCACAGTATAGCAATCAGCCCCAGCATTTT
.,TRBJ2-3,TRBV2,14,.,CASSGTGGGDTQYF,TGTGCCAGCAGTGGAACAGGGGGGGGAGATACGCAGTATTTT
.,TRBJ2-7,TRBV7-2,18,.,CASSLALGQNQFHYEQYF,TGTGCCAGCAGCTTAGCGCTTGGACAGAACCAATTCCACTACGAGCAGTACTTC
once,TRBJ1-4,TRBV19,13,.,CASNGQMNEKLFF,TGTGCCAGTAACGGACAGATGAATGAAAAACTGTTTTTT
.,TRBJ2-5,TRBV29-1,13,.,CSVTTGYRETQYF,TGCAGCGTCACAACAGGGTATAGAGAGACCCAGTACTTC
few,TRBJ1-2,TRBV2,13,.,CASSEVLSYGYTF,TGTGCCAGCAGTGAGGTGCTTAGCTATGGCTACACCTTC
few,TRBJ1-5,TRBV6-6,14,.,CASSTQGGNQPQHF,TGTGCCAGCAGTACCCAGGGAGGTAATCAGCCCCAGCATTTT
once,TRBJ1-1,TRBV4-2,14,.,CASSQVAGVDEAFF,TGTGCCAGCAGCCAAGTCGCAGGCGTGGATGAAGCTTTCTTT
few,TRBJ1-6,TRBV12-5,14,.,CASGTGGGRSPLHF,TGTGCTAGTGGAACTGGGGGGGGAAGGTCACCCCTCCACTTT
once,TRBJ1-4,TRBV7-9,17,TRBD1,CASSSEFQGAINEKLFF,TGTGCCAGCAGCTCGGAGTTCCAGGGGGCGATTAATGAAAAACTGTTTTTT
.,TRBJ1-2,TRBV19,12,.,CASSMEGRGYTF,TGTGCCAGTAGTATGGAAGGGAGAGGCTACACCTTC
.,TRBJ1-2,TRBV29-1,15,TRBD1,CSVESPGQGDYGYTF,TGCAGCGTTGAATCCCCGGGACAGGGAGACTATGGCTACACCTTC
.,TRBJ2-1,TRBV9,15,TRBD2,CASSVVSGGPGEQFF,TGTGCCAGCAGCGTAGTCAGCGGGGGGCCAGGTGAGCAGTTCTTC